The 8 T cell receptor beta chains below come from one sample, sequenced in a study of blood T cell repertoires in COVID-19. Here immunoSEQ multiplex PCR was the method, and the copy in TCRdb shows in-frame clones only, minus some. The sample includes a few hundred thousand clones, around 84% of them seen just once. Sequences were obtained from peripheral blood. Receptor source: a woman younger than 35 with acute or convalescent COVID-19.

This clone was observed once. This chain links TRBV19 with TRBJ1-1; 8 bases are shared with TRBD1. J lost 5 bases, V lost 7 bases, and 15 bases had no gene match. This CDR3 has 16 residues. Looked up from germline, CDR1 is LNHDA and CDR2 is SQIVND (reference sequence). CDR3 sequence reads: CASIPAGGAWGTEAFF. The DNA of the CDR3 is TGTGCCAGTATCCCCGCAGGGGGCGCTTGGGGGACTGAAGCTTTCTTT.

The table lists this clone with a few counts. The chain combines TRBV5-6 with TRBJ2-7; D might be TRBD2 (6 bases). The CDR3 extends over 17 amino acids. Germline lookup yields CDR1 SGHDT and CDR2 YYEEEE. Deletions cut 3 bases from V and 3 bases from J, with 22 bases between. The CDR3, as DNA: TGTGCCAGCAGCTCGAATCCTTATGGGACGGGAGACTACGAGCAGTACTTC. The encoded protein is CASSSNPYGTGDYEQYF.

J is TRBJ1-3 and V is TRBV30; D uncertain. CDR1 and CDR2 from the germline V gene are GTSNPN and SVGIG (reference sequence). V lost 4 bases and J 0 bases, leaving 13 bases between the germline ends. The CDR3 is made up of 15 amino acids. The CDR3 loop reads CAWMIRGNSGNTIYF. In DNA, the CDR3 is TGTGCCTGGATGATCCGCGGAAACTCTGGAAACACCATATATTTT.

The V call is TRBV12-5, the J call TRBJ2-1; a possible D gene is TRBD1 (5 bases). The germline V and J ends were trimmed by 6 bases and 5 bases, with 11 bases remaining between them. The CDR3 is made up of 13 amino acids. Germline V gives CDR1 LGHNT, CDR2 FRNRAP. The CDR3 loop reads CASGMGQNNEQFF. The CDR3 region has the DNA TGTGCTAGTGGAATGGGGCAGAACAATGAGCAGTTCTTC.

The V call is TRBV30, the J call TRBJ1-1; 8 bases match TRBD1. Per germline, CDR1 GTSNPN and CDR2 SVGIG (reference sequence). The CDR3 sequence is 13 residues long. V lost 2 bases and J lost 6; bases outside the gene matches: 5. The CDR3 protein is CAWSQGADSEAFF. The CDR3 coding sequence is TGTGCCTGGAGTCAGGGGGCGGACTCTGAAGCTTTCTTT.

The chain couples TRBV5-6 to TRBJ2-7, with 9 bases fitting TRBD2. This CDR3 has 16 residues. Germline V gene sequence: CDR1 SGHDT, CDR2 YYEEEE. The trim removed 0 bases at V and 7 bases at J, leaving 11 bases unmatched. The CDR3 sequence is CASSLEGGRVPGEQYF. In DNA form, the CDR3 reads TGTGCCAGCAGCTTGGAGGGCGGGAGGGTCCCTGGGGAGCAGTACTTC.

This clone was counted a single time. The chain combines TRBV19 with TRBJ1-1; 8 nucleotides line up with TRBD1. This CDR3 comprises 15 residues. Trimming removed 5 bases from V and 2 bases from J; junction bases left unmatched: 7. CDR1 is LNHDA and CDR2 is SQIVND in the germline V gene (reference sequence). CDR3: CASSPQQGGNTEAFF. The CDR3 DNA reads TGTGCCAGTAGTCCTCAACAGGGGGGAAACACTGAAGCTTTCTTT.

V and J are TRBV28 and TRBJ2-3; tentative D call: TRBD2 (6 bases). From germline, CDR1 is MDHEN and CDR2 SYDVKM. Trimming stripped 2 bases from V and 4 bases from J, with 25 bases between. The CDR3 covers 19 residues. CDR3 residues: CASSLRGGLIGSRPDTQYF. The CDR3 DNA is TGTGCCAGCAGTTTAAGGGGCGGACTTATCGGGAGTAGGCCAGATACGCAGTATTTT.